The T cell receptor delta chain described here comes from a study of Vδ1+ human thymocytes. There are a few counts of this clone. What it binds is not known. From germline, CDR1 is TSWWSYY and CDR2 QGS. The CDR3 extends over 15 amino acids. Trimming removed 1 base at V and 0 bases at J, with 9 bases between. Study results and caveats: In the thymus, TRG and TRD repertoires looked highly polyclonal with Gaussian CDR3 lengths.

The template was reverse-transcribed extracted RNA. CDR3 amplicons came from multiplex PCR with pooled V-gene forward and constant-region reverse primers. TCRdb processed the multiplex PCR reads again with the CATT caller. The data contain 50,000 to 75,000 delta-chain clones, more than 12% of them singletons. This receptor was taken from a girl less than two years old who had congenital heart surgery. Sequencing was performed on Vdelta1+ gamma-delta thymocytes from the thymus. Subset noted: FACS-sorted CD3+ TCRalphabeta- TCRVdelta1+ TCRVdelta2- thymocytes. The chain joins TRDV1 to TRDJ1; D is unresolved. The CDR3 spells CALGEPVVYTDKLIF. The CDR3 nucleotides are TGTGCTCTTGGGGAACCGGTGGTATACACCGATAAACTCATCTTT.